Below are 25 T cell receptor beta chains sequenced from a single sample in a study of blood T cell repertoires in COVID-19. Sequencing used immunoSEQ multiplex PCR; TCRdb keeps in-frame clones, though not all of them. Of about 360,000 clones listed, roughly 90% were seen once; the top ten hold roughly 6.6%. Sequenced: peripheral blood. These receptors were collected from an older woman with COVID-19, enrolled during active disease.

This chain uses TRBV19 with TRBJ2-7; D is possibly TRBD2 (5 bases). V lost 5 bases to trimming and J lost 0 bases, with 14 bases between them. CDR1 and CDR2 from the germline V gene are LNHDA and SQIVND (reference sequence). The CDR3 is 15 amino acids. In DNA, the CDR3 is TGTGCCAGTAGTTGGACCGGGGAGAGCTCCTACGAGCAGTACTTC. This gives the protein CASSWTGESSYEQYF.

The table lists this clone with a count of one. This sample includes further DNA sequences coding for the same CDR3. V usage is TRBV9 and J usage is TRBJ1-2; D is uncertain. The V gene's germline CDR1 is SGDLS and CDR2 YYNGEE. This CDR3 comprises 13 residues. With 0 bases removed from V and 3 bases from J, the gap between germline ends came to 6 bases. The CDR3 reads CASSVGQDYGYTF. DNA for the CDR3: TGTGCCAGCAGCGTAGGTCAGGACTATGGCTACACCTTC.

This clone has only one observation. The rearrangement joins TRBV6-2 or TRBV6-3 to TRBJ2-5; D call uncertain. From germline, CDR1 is MNHEY and CDR2 SVGEGT. V was pared by 0 bases and J by 5 bases, with 13 bases between. The CDR3 has 15 residues. The chain's CDR3 is CASSYSKAGSETQYF. CDR3 nucleotide sequence: TGTGCCAGCAGTTACTCGAAGGCAGGCTCCGAGACCCAGTACTTC.

The J gene is TRBJ2-4, the V gene TRBV11-2; 7 bases are shared with TRBD1. The CDR3 length is 15 residues. CDR1 and CDR2 from the germline V gene are SGHAT and FQNNGV. J was trimmed by 2 bases and V by 6 bases; bases with no gene match: 7. As DNA, the CDR3 is TGTGCCAGCAGAGGCTACAGGGGAACCAAAAACATTCAGTACTTC. It codes for CASRGYRGTKNIQYF.

This clone showed up many times. This rearrangement joins TRBV2 to TRBJ1-1; 9 bases are shared with TRBD1. This CDR3 region has 17 residues. Germline loops: CDR1 SNHLY, CDR2 FYNNEI. Unmatched junction bases numbered 11, after V lost 6 bases and J lost 0 bases. CDR3 coding DNA: TGTGCCAGCAGAAAAGGGGGGGGGACAGGGATGAACACTGAAGCTTTCTTT. Protein product: CASRKGGGTGMNTEAFF.

The V and J genes are TRBV5-4 and TRBJ2-2; tentative D call: TRBD1 (6 bases). The germline gives CDR1 SGHNT, CDR2 YYREEE (reference sequence). The CDR3 length is 13 residues. Trimming stripped 9 bases from V and 2 bases from J, with 11 bases between. CDR3 region: CATQGLNTGELFF. As DNA, the CDR3 is TGTGCCACCCAGGGGCTTAACACCGGGGAGCTGTTTTTT. The entire variable domain, with the rest obtained from reference TRBV5-4 and TRBJ2-2, is as follows: ETGVTQSPTHLIKTRGQQVTLRCSSQSGHNTVSWYQQALGQGPQFIFQYYREEENGRGNFPPRFSGLQFPNYSSELNVNALELDDSALYLCATQGLNTGELFFGEGSRLTVL.

This chain uses TRBV7-3 with TRBJ2-7; 10 bases agree with TRBD2. V lost 2 bases to trimming and J lost 2 bases; unmatched junction nucleotides: 3. Germline CDR1 and CDR2: SGHTA and FQGTGA. The CDR3 is 15 residues long. CDR3 coding DNA: TGTGCCAGCAGCTTAGTAGCGGGGGGCACCTACGAGCAGTACTTC. As protein: CASSLVAGGTYEQYF.

J is TRBJ2-3 and V is TRBV14; 7 nucleotides line up with TRBD1. The V gene end was trimmed by 2 bases and the J gene end by 4 bases; junction bases not matched to a gene: 3. This CDR3 is 14 amino acids long. Germline loops: CDR1 SGHDN, CDR2 FVKESK. CDR3 DNA: TGTGCCAGCAGCCAAAATACAGGGGCAGATACGCAGTATTTT. This codes for CASSQNTGADTQYF.

In this sample, this clone turned up once. The rearrangement joins TRBV7-3 to TRBJ2-7, with D perhaps TRBD1 (7 bases). This CDR3 comprises 15 residues. V lost 3 bases to trimming and J lost 3 bases, with 15 bases between them. Germline V CDR1 and CDR2: SGHTA, FQGTGA. The CDR3 nucleotides read TGTGCCAGCAGCTTTGCAGGGGGGACCGTCTACGAGCAGTACTTC. Translated, it gives CASSFAGGTVYEQYF.

The V gene is TRBV11-2, the J gene TRBJ1-2, with 8 nucleotides matching TRBD1. J gave up 3 bases and V 5 bases, and 5 bases lay outside the gene matches. Looked up from germline, CDR1 is SGHAT and CDR2 is FQNNGV. The CDR3 sequence is 14 residues long. The CDR3 protein is CASSRQQGDYGYTF. CDR3 nucleotides: TGTGCCAGCAGCCGACAACAGGGGGACTATGGCTACACCTTC.

The chain employs TRBV19 and TRBJ1-1; D remains ambiguous. The CDR3 runs to 16 residues. The ends were cut back, 4 bases at V and 4 bases at J, with 19 bases in the middle. Germline loops: CDR1 LNHDA, CDR2 SQIVND (reference sequence). The CDR3 loop is CASSRLPRRGGTEAFF. CDR3 sequence (DNA): TGTGCCAGTAGTAGGCTTCCCAGGCGAGGAGGCACTGAAGCTTTCTTT.

This rearrangement joins TRBV5-1 to TRBJ2-1; 7 bases are shared with TRBD1. The germline CDR1 and CDR2 sequences are SGHRS and YFSETQ. The CDR3 sequence is 13 residues long. Trimming cost V 4 bases and J 6 bases; bases outside gene matches: 4. The CDR3 loop reads CASSPGQTNEQFF. The CDR3 coding sequence is TGCGCCAGCAGCCCGGGACAGACCAATGAGCAGTTCTTC.

CDR3: CASSFWLAGNTGELFF. CDR3 bases: TGCGCCAGCAGCTTCTGGCTAGCGGGGAACACCGGGGAGCTGTTTTTT. The genes are TRBV5-1 and TRBJ2-2; 8 bases align to TRBD2. In germline, CDR1 is SGHRS, CDR2 YFSETQ. V lost 2 bases to trimming and J lost 1 base; unmatched junction nucleotides: 4. The CDR3 consists of 16 residues.

This clone was picked up one time. This sequence joins TRBV7-2 and TRBJ2-1, with unresolved D. Germline CDR1 and CDR2: SGHTA and FQGNSA. Trimming shortened V by 6 bases and J by 0 bases, and 12 bases separated the two germline ends. The CDR3 covers 15 residues. CDR3 loop: CASRPLVSSYNEQFF. Written as DNA, the CDR3 is TGTGCCAGCAGACCTCTTGTGAGCTCCTACAATGAGCAGTTCTTC.

The chain carries TRBV5-4 and TRBJ2-2; 7 bases line up with TRBD2. CDR3 length: 15 amino acids. V was clipped by 2 bases and J by 1 base; unmatched bases: 2. Germline V gene sequence: CDR1 SGHNT, CDR2 YYREEE (reference sequence). This chain's CDR3 is CASSLQRENTGELFF. As DNA, the CDR3 is TGTGCCAGCAGCTTACAGCGGGAGAACACCGGGGAGCTGTTTTTT.

The chain combines TRBV7-9 with TRBJ2-3, with 7 bases fitting TRBD1. Losses at the gene ends were 8 bases for V and 7 bases for J; bases not matched to a gene: 9. Per the germline V gene, CDR1 is SEHNR and CDR2 is FQNEAQ (reference sequence). The CDR3 is made up of 13 amino acids. CDR3 in amino acids: CASVSSTGHTQYF. The CDR3 DNA reads TGTGCCAGCGTTAGTTCGACAGGGCATACGCAGTATTTT.

The rearrangement uses TRBV7-3 and TRBJ2-3, with 10 bases identical to TRBD2. There are 15 residues in the CDR3. Unmatched junction bases numbered 3, after V lost 5 bases and J lost 1 base. Germline V gene data show CDR1 as SGHTA and CDR2 as FQGTGA. CDR3 coding DNA: TGTGCCAGCAGCCCGCTAGCGGGGGGCACAGATACGCAGTATTTT. The encoded protein is CASSPLAGGTDTQYF.

The V gene is TRBV7-8, the J gene TRBJ2-2; 10 nucleotides match TRBD2. The germline CDR1 and CDR2 sequences are SGHVS and FQNEAQ. V shed 2 bases and J 4 bases; nucleotides not matched to a gene: 7. The CDR3 spans 17 residues. The CDR3 spells CASSLTAGGQGTGELFF. In nucleotides, the CDR3 is TGTGCCAGCAGCTTAACAGCGGGGGGGCAAGGCACCGGGGAGCTGTTTTTT.

The chain is built from TRBV5-6 and TRBJ2-3; D is ambiguous. The germline gives CDR1 SGHDT, CDR2 YYEEEE. The CDR3 extends over 14 amino acids. V was shortened by 4 bases and J by 2 bases, with 11 bases between the two germline ends. CDR3 sequence (DNA): TGTGCCAGCAGCGCCACCAGGAACACAGATACGCAGTATTTT. Its protein is CASSATRNTDTQYF.

J is TRBJ2-7 and V is TRBV25-1; D is unresolved. From germline, CDR1 is MGHDK and CDR2 SYGVNS. Trimming left V 4 bases short and J 0 bases short, with 10 bases between. There are 14 residues in the CDR3. CDR3 in DNA: TGTGCCAGCAGTGGGGTGGGCGCCTCCTACGAGCAGTACTTC. It is translated as CASSGVGASYEQYF.

This clone was observed once. CDR3 protein: CASSEGFSGANVLTF. The CDR3 DNA follows: TGCGCCAGCAGCGAGGGCTTCTCTGGGGCCAACGTCCTGACTTTC. The V gene is TRBV5-1, the J gene TRBJ2-6; D perhaps matches TRBD2 (5 bases). Trimming took 4 bases from V and 0 from J, leaving 8 bases between them. This CDR3 spans 15 amino acids. CDR1 SGHRS and CDR2 YFSETQ come from the germline V gene.

The chain joins TRBV9 to TRBJ1-1, with D unclear. This CDR3 has 16 residues. Germline CDR1 SGDLS, CDR2 YYNGEE. The germline V and J ends were trimmed by 0 bases and 11 bases, with 23 bases remaining between them. CDR3 coding DNA: TGTGCCAGCAGCGTAGCTACGGGGTTGGGCGGAGGACGGGCTTTCTTT. Its translation is CASSVATGLGGGRAFF.

The rearrangement uses TRBV7-3 and TRBJ2-5; a weak D match, TRBD2 (6 bases). Germline CDR1 SGHTA, CDR2 FQGTGA. The CDR3 loop spans 13 amino acids. V gave up 4 bases and J gave up 5 bases, with 11 bases separating them. The CDR3 region is CASSYGGRETQYF. CDR3 DNA: TGTGCCAGCAGCTACGGGGGTCGGGAGACCCAGTACTTC.

The chain has TRBV6-1 and TRBJ2-1; D perhaps matches TRBD2 (6 bases). CDR3 length: 14 amino acids. With 2 bases removed from V and 4 bases from J, the gap between germline ends came to 9 bases. The germline V gene encodes CDR1 MNHNS and CDR2 SASEGT. DNA for the CDR3: TGTGCCAGCAGTGAACAGGGAGGATACAATGAGCAGTTCTTC. It is translated as CASSEQGGYNEQFF.

The chain uses TRBV18 and TRBJ2-5, with D maybe TRBD2 (6 bases). V was clipped by 5 bases and J by 2 bases, with 18 bases between them. From germline, CDR1 is KGHSH and CDR2 LQKENI. CDR3 size: 16 residues. In DNA, the CDR3 is TGTGCCAGCTCATACACCTGGGGGGACCCTCAAGAGACCCAGTACTTC. As protein: CASSYTWGDPQETQYF.